The entry below gives a single T cell receptor beta chain sequence along with its context. The CDR3 totals 14 residues. V was cut by 2 bases and J by 5 bases, with 13 bases left in between. CDR1 SGHRS and CDR2 YFSETQ come from the germline V gene. In TCRdb, the 5' RACE reads were re-called with MiXCR into one record per CDR3 protein. The sample records tens of thousands of distinct CDR3 sequences, roughly a fifth being singletons. Treg sorting used a CD4+CD25+CD127-/low gate. The sequence was obtained from a female donor with breast cancer. Sequenced input: Tregs sorted from a lymph node. The J gene is TRBJ2-5, the V gene TRBV5-1; D gene unclear. The CDR3 bases are TGCGCCAGCAGCTTCGGTACAGAGTCGGAGACCCAGTACTTC. Its translation is CASSFGTESETQYF.